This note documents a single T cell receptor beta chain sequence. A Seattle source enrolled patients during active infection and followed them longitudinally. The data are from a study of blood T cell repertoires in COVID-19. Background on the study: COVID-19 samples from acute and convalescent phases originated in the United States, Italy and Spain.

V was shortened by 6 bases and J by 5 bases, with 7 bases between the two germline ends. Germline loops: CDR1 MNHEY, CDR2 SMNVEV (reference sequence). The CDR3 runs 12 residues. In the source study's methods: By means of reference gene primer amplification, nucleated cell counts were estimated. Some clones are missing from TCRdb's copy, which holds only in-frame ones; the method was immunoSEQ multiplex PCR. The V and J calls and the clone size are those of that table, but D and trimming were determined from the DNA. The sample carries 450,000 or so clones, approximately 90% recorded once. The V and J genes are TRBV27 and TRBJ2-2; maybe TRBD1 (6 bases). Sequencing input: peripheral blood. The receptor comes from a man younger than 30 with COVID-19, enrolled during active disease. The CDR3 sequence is CASRTGTGELFF. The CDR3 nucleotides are TGTGCCAGCAGGACAGGTACCGGGGAGCTGTTTTTT.